Listed here are 28 T cell receptor beta chains from one sample, sequenced in a study of blood T cell repertoires in COVID-19. TCRdb keeps only in-frame clones here, not all; method: immunoSEQ multiplex PCR. The table has 110,000 or so clones, more than 75% seen once. Sequencing was performed on peripheral blood. These receptors were collected from a woman between 45 and 60 years old with acute or convalescent COVID-19.

The chain uses TRBV20-1 and TRBJ1-2; 7 bases fit TRBD1. V trimming: 3 bases; J trimming: 3 bases; junction bases outside the gene matches: 1. The length of the CDR3 is 12 residues. Germline CDR1 reads DFQATT; CDR2 reads SNEGSKA (reference sequence). CDR3 loop: CSASDRDYGYTF. DNA for the CDR3: TGCAGTGCTAGTGACAGGGACTATGGCTACACCTTC.

Written as DNA, the CDR3 is TGTGCCACCAGTGACGTGGCAGGATACCAAGAGACCCAGTACTTC. This sequence encodes CATSDVAGYQETQYF. V gene TRBV24-1 combines with J gene TRBJ2-5; D remains unclear. V was clipped by 4 bases and J by 0 bases, with 11 bases between them. The germline gives CDR1 KGHDR, CDR2 SFDVKD. This CDR3 is 15 amino acids long.

The chain combines TRBV5-1 with TRBJ2-1; 15 nucleotides align to TRBD2. The CDR3 extends over 17 amino acids. The V and J ends lost 4 bases and 6 bases, in that order; junction bases with no gene match: 8. CDR1 and CDR2 (germline): SGHRS, YFSETQ. CDR3 DNA sequence: TGCGCCAGCAGCAGGGGACTAGCGGGAGGATGGGGCAATGAGCAGTTCTTC. It codes for CASSRGLAGGWGNEQFF.

The chain recombines TRBV13 with TRBJ1-1; 10 positions match TRBD1. V gave up 5 bases and J gave up 4 bases; unmatched junction bases: 7. This CDR3 is built from 15 residues. From germline, CDR1 is PRHDT and CDR2 FYEKMQ (reference sequence). CDR3: CASSPFGTGATEAFF. DNA of the CDR3: TGTGCCAGCAGCCCTTTTGGGACAGGGGCCACTGAAGCTTTCTTT.

The genes are TRBV2 and TRBJ1-2; weak D call: TRBD1 (5 bases). The CDR3 is 14 amino acids. The V and J ends lost 3 bases and 6 bases respectively, with 14 bases between them. Germline values: CDR1 SNHLY, CDR2 FYNNEI. CDR3 nucleotide sequence: TGTGCCAGCAGTGATTGGACACCTCTGGATGGCTACACCTTC. Protein: CASSDWTPLDGYTF.

The chain recombines TRBV5-1 with TRBJ2-2, with D possibly TRBD1 on 5 matching bases. V was clipped by 5 bases and J by 3 bases, with 11 bases between them. Germline V lookup: CDR1 SGHRS, CDR2 YFSETQ. The CDR3 is 14 residues long. The CDR3 region is CASRQGTDTGELFF. CDR3 sequence (DNA): TGCGCCAGCAGGCAGGGTACGGACACCGGGGAGCTGTTTTTT.

This sequence joins TRBV5-6 and TRBJ1-4; tentative D call: TRBD1 (6 bases). The CDR3 loop spans 14 amino acids. Germline V gene sequence: CDR1 SGHDT, CDR2 YYEEEE. Between the trimmed V and J ends, which lost 3 bases and 8 bases, there was a span of 14 bases. The CDR3 DNA is TGTGCCAGCAGCTCCACAGGGTTACAGGAAAAACTGTTTTTT. It is translated as CASSSTGLQEKLFF. The full variable domain, rest sourced from reference TRBV5-6 and TRBJ1-4, is DAGVTQSPTHLIKTRGQQVTLRCSPKSGHDTVSWYQQALGQGPQFIFQYYEEEERQRGNFPDRFSGHQFPNYSSELNVNALLLGDSALYLCASSSTGLQEKLFFGSGTQLSVL.

This chain connects TRBV19 to TRBJ1-3, with D maybe TRBD1 (5 bases). V shed 7 bases and J shed 0 bases, with 10 bases lying between them. CDR3 length: 14 amino acids. Germline CDR1 reads LNHDA; CDR2 reads SQIVND (reference sequence). This chain's CDR3 is CASKGTFSGNTIYF. The CDR3 nucleotides are TGTGCCAGTAAGGGGACTTTCTCTGGAAACACCATATATTTT.

In this sample, this clone turned up a few times. V and J are TRBV27 and TRBJ1-1; TRBD1 matches at 7 bases. There are 14 residues in the CDR3. CDR1 is MNHEY, CDR2 SMNVEV, per germline (reference sequence). The trim removed 6 bases at V and 5 bases at J, leaving 9 bases unmatched. The CDR3 DNA reads TGTGCCAGCAGGGTCCGGACAGGAGGGACTGAAGCTTTCTTT. Protein sequence: CASRVRTGGTEAFF.

The V and J genes are TRBV19 and TRBJ1-5; D is undetermined. In germline, CDR1 is LNHDA, CDR2 SQIVND (reference sequence). Trimming left V 4 bases short and J 6 bases short, with 10 bases between. The CDR3 runs to 13 residues. The CDR3 DNA reads TGTGCCAGTAGTACGGAGTTATTTCAGCCCCAGCATTTT. Translated, it gives CASSTELFQPQHF.

The chain joins TRBV5-1 to TRBJ1-2, with D unresolved. Germline V gene lookup returns CDR1 SGHRS and CDR2 YFSETQ. V was clipped by 0 bases and J by 3 bases, with 9 bases between them. CDR3 size: 14 residues. CDR3 sequence: CASSLDQSYYGYTF. The DNA of the CDR3 is TGCGCCAGCAGCTTGGATCAGTCATACTATGGCTACACCTTC.

The rearrangement joins TRBV5-8 to TRBJ2-7; no reliable D call. CDR1 is SGHTS, CDR2 YDEGEE, per germline. There are 13 residues in the CDR3. The V and J ends lost 3 bases and 0 bases respectively, with 7 bases between them. The chain's CDR3 is CASSWPISYEQYF. CDR3 nucleotides: TGTGCCAGCAGCTGGCCAATCTCCTACGAGCAGTACTTC.

This chain joins TRBV4-2 and TRBJ1-2, with D perhaps matching TRBD1 (6 bases). There are 15 residues in the CDR3. Germline V gene sequence: CDR1 LGHNA, CDR2 YNFKEQ. V lost 3 bases and J lost 2, with 13 bases in between. The CDR3 here is CASSQSQGLNYGYTF. DNA for the CDR3: TGTGCCAGCAGCCAGTCACAGGGACTAAACTATGGCTACACCTTC.

The CDR3 DNA follows: TGTGCCAGCAGTTACTCGGGGGGGAGCTATGGCTACACCTTC. Protein product: CASSYSGGSYGYTF. The chain recombines TRBV6-5 with TRBJ1-2; a weak D match, TRBD1 (5 bases). CDR3 size: 14 residues. Germline CDR1 reads MNHEY; CDR2 reads SVGAGI. V was clipped by 0 bases and J by 4 bases, with 9 bases between them.

This sequence joins TRBV4-3 and TRBJ2-7, with unresolved D. V was trimmed by 0 bases and J by 4 bases, leaving 13 bases between them. Germline V lookup: CDR1 LGHNA, CDR2 YSLEER. CDR3 length: 15 residues. The CDR3 DNA reads as TGCGCCAGCAGCCAAGAATTAAACCCCGGTTACGAGCAGTACTTC. It translates to CASSQELNPGYEQYF.

The rearrangement joins TRBV7-2 to TRBJ1-2; D is ambiguous. The CDR3 loop spans 13 amino acids. Trimming removed 4 bases at V and 3 bases at J, with 9 bases between. Germline CDR1 SGHTA, CDR2 FQGNSA. The DNA for the CDR3 is TGTGCCAGCAGCTCGGTTTTTTACTATGGCTACACCTTC. The encoded protein is CASSSVFYYGYTF.

V is TRBV6-6 and J is TRBJ2-7; 11 bases agree with TRBD2. CDR1 and CDR2 from the germline V gene are MNHNY and SVGAGI (reference sequence). The CDR3 loop spans 15 amino acids. The ends lost 5 bases at V and 1 base at J; junction bases unmatched: 4. CDR3 amino acids: CASSRRLAGSYEQYF. CDR3 coding DNA: TGTGCCAGCAGTCGAAGACTAGCGGGGTCCTACGAGCAGTACTTC.

The V gene is TRBV5-1, the J gene TRBJ2-3; TRBD2 agrees at 9 bases. The germline CDR1 and CDR2 sequences are SGHRS and YFSETQ. V dropped 0 bases and J dropped 2; count of bases not matched to a gene: 4. The CDR3 loop spans 16 amino acids. In DNA form, the CDR3 reads TGCGCCAGCAGCTTGGAGCGGGGGGCCGCCACAGATACGCAGTATTTT. Residues: CASSLERGAATDTQYF.

V and J are TRBV7-8 and TRBJ1-2, with TRBD1 matching 9 bases. The germline gives CDR1 SGHVS, CDR2 FQNEAQ. The CDR3 has 13 amino acids. With V trimmed by 8 bases and J by 7 bases, 8 bases remained unmatched. The CDR3 DNA sequence: TGTGCCAGCGGGAGGAGACAGGGGGGTGGCTACACCTTC. Its protein product is CASGRRQGGGYTF. The full variable domain, rest sourced from reference TRBV7-8 and TRBJ1-2, is GAGVSQSPRYKVAKRGQDVALRCDPISGHVSLFWYQQALGQGPEFLTYFQNEAQLDKSGLPSDRFFAERPEGSVSTLKIQRTQQEDSAVYLCASGRRQGGGYTFGSGTRLTVV.

This clone was picked up a small number of times. V gene TRBV13 combines with J gene TRBJ1-1, with D maybe TRBD1 (5 bases). The CDR3 is made up of 14 amino acids. The germline V gene has CDR1 PRHDT and CDR2 FYEKMQ (reference sequence). V shed 0 bases and J shed 6 bases, with 11 bases lying between them. The CDR3: CASSLGRGLSEAFF. The CDR3 coding sequence is TGTGCCAGCAGCTTAGGGCGGGGCTTGTCTGAAGCTTTCTTT.

In this sample, this clone turned up once. The rearrangement links TRBV2 to TRBJ1-3; D ambiguous. The V end was cut by 1 base, the J end by 10 bases, with 5 bases between. CDR1 SNHLY and CDR2 FYNNEI come from the germline V gene. The CDR3 is 11 amino acids. The CDR3 region has the DNA TGTGCCAGCAGTGAAGTGGCAACCATATATTTT. Its translation is CASSEVATIYF.

The rearrangement joins TRBV7-8 to TRBJ2-3; D unresolved. CDR3 length: 13 residues. Germline V CDR1 and CDR2: SGHVS, FQNEAQ. The V end lost 4 bases, the J end lost 10 bases, and 15 bases lay between the germline ends. Here the CDR3 reads CASSSLTDLPQYF. The CDR3 DNA reads TGTGCCAGCAGCTCTCTGACTGATCTTCCGCAGTATTTT. The full variable domain, rest sourced from reference TRBV7-8 and TRBJ2-3, is GAGVSQSPRYKVAKRGQDVALRCDPISGHVSLFWYQQALGQGPEFLTYFQNEAQLDKSGLPSDRFFAERPEGSVSTLKIQRTQQEDSAVYLCASSSLTDLPQYFGPGTRLTVL.

CDR3 DNA sequence: TGTGCCAGCAGGCTCCTAGCGGGGACAGACAATGAGCAGTTCTTC. It is translated as CASRLLAGTDNEQFF. This chain connects TRBV5-4 to TRBJ2-1; 9 bases fit TRBD2. Germline V gene data show CDR1 as SGHNT and CDR2 as YYREEE (reference sequence). J lost 5 bases, V lost 5 bases, and 8 bases had no gene match. CDR3 length: 15 amino acids.

The V and J genes are TRBV27 and TRBJ1-5; D possibly corresponds to TRBD1 (6 bases). CDR1 is MNHEY and CDR2 is SMNVEV in the germline V gene (reference sequence). The V end lost 8 bases, the J end lost 3 bases, and 11 bases lay between the germline ends. The CDR3 loop spans 13 amino acids. DNA of the CDR3: TGTGCCAGCCTTCGACAGGCCAATCAGCCCCAGCATTTT. Translation: CASLRQANQPQHF.

This chain connects TRBV7-6 to TRBJ2-1; no clear D. This CDR3 region has 13 residues. V was shortened by 3 bases and J by 5 bases, with 8 bases between the two germline ends. The germline V gene has CDR1 SGHVS and CDR2 FNYEAQ. CDR3: CASSLRLDNEQFF. CDR3 bases: TGTGCCAGCAGCTTGAGACTCGACAATGAGCAGTTCTTC. The complete variable domain, with remaining parts taken from reference TRBV7-6 and TRBJ2-1, reads GAGVSQSPRYKVTKRGQDVALRCDPISGHVSLYWYRQALGQGPEFLTYFNYEAQQDKSGLPNDRFSAERPEGSISTLTIQRTEQRDSAMYRCASSLRLDNEQFFGPGTRLTVL.

The rearrangement uses TRBV9 and TRBJ1-2; D is possibly TRBD1 (5 bases). V lost 6 bases and J lost 0, with 12 bases in between. Germline-derived CDR1 and CDR2 are SGDLS and YYNGEE. CDR3 size: 14 residues. CDR3 in amino acids: CASTGGFSNYGYTF. Written as DNA, the CDR3 is TGTGCCAGCACGGGGGGGTTCTCTAACTATGGCTACACCTTC.

With respect to this clone: The sample holds other DNA sequences that translate to the same CDR3. J is TRBJ2-2 and V is TRBV18; D is possibly TRBD2 (5 bases). V gave up 3 bases and J gave up 3 bases, with 5 bases separating them. Germline V gives CDR1 KGHSH, CDR2 LQKENI. CDR3 length: 13 amino acids. The CDR3 coding sequence is TGTGCCAGCTCACCGCGGGACACCGGGGAGCTGTTTTTT. This encodes CASSPRDTGELFF. Using reference TRBV18 and TRBJ2-2 for the parts outside the CDR3, the full variable domain is NAGVMQNPRHLVRRRGQEARLRCSPMKGHSHVYWYRQLPEEGLKFMVYLQKENIIDESGMPKERFSAEFPKEGPSILRIQQVVRGDSAAYFCASSPRDTGELFFGEGSRLTVL.

The rearrangement uses TRBV19 and TRBJ2-7; tentatively, D is TRBD1 (6 bases). The germline gives CDR1 LNHDA, CDR2 SQIVND (reference sequence). This CDR3 has 15 residues. V was trimmed by 3 bases and J by 2 bases, leaving 14 bases between them. Here the CDR3 DNA reads TGTGCCAGTAGTATTTCAGGGGCTCTTCCCTACGAGCAGTACTTC. It is translated as CASSISGALPYEQYF. The full variable domain, rest sourced from reference TRBV19 and TRBJ2-7, is DGGITQSPKYLFRKEGQNVTLSCEQNLNHDAMYWYRQDPGQGLRLIYYSQIVNDFQKGDIAEGYSVSREKKESFPLTVTSAQKNPTAFYLCASSISGALPYEQYFGPGTRLTVT.